Listed below are T cell receptor beta chains from one sample, sequenced in a study of cytomegalovirus exposure and HLA in healthy donors. The table came from immunoSEQ multiplex PCR; TCRdb's copy has only in-frame clones and leaves some out. In the table there are 150,000 to 200,000 clones, just over 75% of which are singletons. Sequencing was carried out using PBMCs. All receptors derive from a woman in her thirties in good health and CMV-seropositive. Both conserved end residues are part of each CDR3. A D gene is named only where the DNA matches it firmly. Not every row has a clone size; where given, it reads once, few, many or a size class.

>TRBJ2-7|.|.|TRBV5-1
CASSWGQSGGNEQYF
TGCGCCAGCAGCTGGGGACAGTCCGGGGGCAACGAGCAGTACTTC
>TRBJ2-2|.|.|TRBV15
CATSSRQWSLPGELFF
TGTGCCACCAGCAGTCGACAATGGTCCCTCCCCGGGGAGCTGTTTTTT
>TRBJ2-3|TRBD2|few|TRBV28
CATALAGVLDTQYF
TGTGCCACCGCACTAGCGGGAGTGTTAGATACGCAGTATTTT
>TRBJ2-7|TRBD2|.|TRBV19
CASSSRTSGNYEQYF
TGTGCCAGTAGTAGCCGGACTAGCGGGAACTACGAGCAGTACTTC
>TRBJ1-2|TRBD1|.|TRBV6-5
CASSYRGGYTF
TGTGCCAGCAGCTACAGGGGTGGCTACACCTTC
>TRBJ1-4|TRBD1|few|TRBV4-3
CASSRTGQEEKLFF
TGCGCCAGCAGCCGGACAGGGCAGGAAGAAAAACTGTTTTTT
>TRBJ2-5|.|.|TRBV7-7
CASSLGRYQETQYF
TGTGCCAGCAGCTTAGGGCGGTACCAAGAGACCCAGTACTTC
>TRBJ2-7|.|.|TRBV15
CATSRGWTGSSYEQYF
TGTGCCACCAGCAGAGGATGGACGGGGAGCTCCTACGAGCAGTACTTC
>TRBJ2-2|.|.|TRBV7-6
CASSLLLPGTGELFF
TGTGCCAGCAGCTTACTCCTTCCGGGGACCGGGGAGCTGTTTTTT
>TRBJ2-3|.|.|TRBV11-2
CASSLVEGAPPDTQYF
TGTGCCAGCAGCTTAGTGGAGGGAGCCCCTCCAGATACGCAGTATTTT
>TRBJ2-3|.|.|TRBV5-1
CASSLVAPSTDTQYF
TGCGCCAGCAGCTTGGTAGCGCCTAGCACAGATACGCAGTATTTT
>TRBJ2-3|TRBD2|.|TRBV10-3
CAIASGRASTDTQYF
TGTGCCATCGCTAGCGGGAGAGCTAGCACAGATACGCAGTATTTT
>TRBJ2-2|TRBD1|.|TRBV10-3
CAITPTGTGTTGELFF
TGTGCCATCACCCCGACCGGGACAGGGACCACCGGGGAGCTGTTTTTT
>TRBJ1-1|TRBD1|.|TRBV5-1
CASSLGQGVTEAFF
TGCGCCAGCAGCTTGGGACAGGGGGTCACTGAAGCTTTCTTT
>TRBJ2-5|.|.|TRBV5-1
CASSLEGGRKETQYF
TGCGCCAGCAGCTTGGAAGGCGGCCGGAAAGAGACCCAGTACTTC
>TRBJ1-1|TRBD1|once|TRBV19
CASSPWDSGTEAFF
TGTGCCAGTAGTCCCTGGGACAGTGGCACTGAAGCTTTCTTT
>TRBJ2-1|TRBD2|.|TRBV5-1
CASSLMRSGFRNEQFF
TGCGCCAGCAGCTTGATGCGTAGCGGGTTTCGCAATGAGCAGTTCTTC
>TRBJ1-1|TRBD1|.|TRBV6-5
CASSKLTGEAFF
TGTGCCAGCAGTAAGCTGACAGGGGAAGCTTTCTTT
>TRBJ2-3|TRBD2|.|TRBV5-1
CASSETSGSTDTQYF
TGCGCCAGCAGCGAGACTAGCGGGAGCACAGATACGCAGTATTTT
>TRBJ1-5|.|.|TRBV5-4
CASSPGGNQPQHF
TGTGCCAGCAGCCCTGGGGGGAATCAGCCCCAGCATTTT
>TRBJ2-1|.|.|TRBV5-4
CASSPPAEGNEQFF
TGTGCCAGCAGCCCCCCGGCGGAGGGCAATGAGCAGTTCTTC
>TRBJ2-1|TRBD2|.|TRBV19
CANHPGTSSYNEQFF
TGTGCCAACCACCCCGGGACTAGTTCCTACAATGAGCAGTTCTTC
>TRBJ2-4|TRBD1|.|TRBV5-7
CASSSDRGQGERYIQYF
TGTGCCAGCAGCTCAGATAGGGGACAGGGGGAGAGGTACATTCAGTACTTC
>TRBJ1-1|.|.|TRBV5-8
CASSSGLRQTFF
TGTGCCAGCAGCTCCGGGCTACGACAGACTTTCTTT
>TRBJ1-4|TRBD1|.|TRBV5-1
CASSPGQANEKLFF
TGCGCCAGCAGCCCGGGACAGGCTAATGAAAAACTGTTTTTT
>TRBJ1-1|.|.|TRBV5-6
CASSLDTYRVTEAFF
TGTGCCAGCAGCTTGGATACCTATCGGGTCACTGAAGCTTTCTTT
>TRBJ1-5|.|.|TRBV28
CASSAQGSNQPQHF
TGTGCCAGCAGTGCACAGGGTTCCAATCAGCCCCAGCATTTT
>TRBJ2-7|.|.|TRBV9
CASSVATRESSYEQYF
TGTGCCAGCAGCGTAGCTACGAGGGAGAGCTCCTACGAGCAGTACTTC
>TRBJ1-1|.|.|TRBV27
CASSLNARAGNTEAFF
TGTGCCAGCAGTTTAAACGCGAGGGCAGGGAACACTGAAGCTTTCTTT
>TRBJ2-1|.|.|TRBV5-4
CASSLVARGNEQFF
TGTGCCAGCAGCTTGGTGGCTAGAGGAAACGAGCAGTTCTTC
>TRBJ1-2|.|.|TRBV28
CASSFVPGSYTF
TGTGCCAGCAGTTTCGTTCCGGGGAGTTACACCTTC
>TRBJ2-7|TRBD1|.|TRBV4-2
CASSQSRDRGVYEQYF
TGTGCCAGCAGCCAATCCCGGGACAGGGGAGTTTACGAGCAGTACTTC
>TRBJ2-7|TRBD2|.|TRBV28
CASSLGGGRTYEQYF
TGTGCCAGCAGTTTGGGCGGGGGGCGCACCTACGAGCAGTACTTC
>TRBJ2-3|TRBD2|.|TRBV10-3
CAISEPTSATDTQYF
TGTGCCATCAGTGAACCGACTAGCGCCACAGATACGCAGTATTTT
>TRBJ2-1|.|.|TRBV30
CAWRLWNEQFF
TGTGCCTGGAGACTGTGGAATGAGCAGTTCTTC
>TRBJ1-1|.|.|TRBV5-4
CASSPQRGMGDTEAFF
TGTGCCAGCAGCCCTCAGAGAGGAATGGGTGACACTGAAGCTTTCTTT
>TRBJ2-3|TRBD1|.|TRBV19
CASSSGTGEVTDTQYF
TGTGCCAGTAGTTCAGGGACAGGGGAGGTAACAGATACGCAGTATTTT
>TRBJ1-1|.|few|TRBV2
CASSPRENTEAFF
TGTGCCAGCAGTCCCCGGGAGAACACTGAAGCTTTCTTT
>TRBJ2-1|.|few|TRBV19
CASSPGSLDYNEQFF
TGTGCCAGTAGCCCAGGGTCGCTAGACTACAATGAGCAGTTCTTC
>TRBJ2-1|TRBD2|.|TRBV5-1
CASSLAYGGSSYNEQFF
TGCGCCAGCAGCTTGGCCTATGGCGGGAGCTCCTACAATGAGCAGTTCTTC
>TRBJ2-7|TRBD2|.|TRBV10-1
CASRTLTSVYTYEQYF
TGCGCCAGCAGGACCCTGACTAGCGTCTATACCTACGAGCAGTACTTC